This TCR beta chain was profiled in a study of shared clonotypes between healthy human individuals. Terminally differentiated effector memory CD45RA+ cells were excluded from the naive CD8 cells, which were CD45RO-negative and positively selected for CCR7. Of note for this clone: Other DNA sequences in the sample encode the same CDR3.

Trimming removed 4 bases from V and 1 base from J, with 4 bases in between. Germline V CDR1 and CDR2: SGHRS, YFSETQ. The CDR3 covers 12 residues. Repertoires were generated with immunoSEQ multiplex PCR, while TCRdb's copy carries only in-frame clones and drops some. Of roughly 850,000 clones in the sample, about 96% are singletons; the top ten hold roughly 0.23%. The rearrangement uses TRBV5-1 and TRBJ2-3; the D is unclear. This clonotype was obtained from a man aged 25-40 years in good health. The material sequenced was naive CD8+ T cells sorted from blood. CDR3 nucleotide sequence: TGCGCCAGCAGCCCCGGCACAGATACGCAGTATTTT. This codes for CASSPGTDTQYF.